Sequencing of this TCR beta chain was carried out in a study of blood T cell repertoires in COVID-19. The ends were cut back, 4 bases at V and 2 bases at J, with 16 bases in the middle. CDR1 is SGDLS, CDR2 YYNGEE, per germline. This CDR3 comprises 16 residues. Sequenced by immunoSEQ multiplex PCR; TCRdb stores in-frame clones only, minus some. The sample has approximately 190,000 clones; about 80% are singletons. What was sequenced was peripheral blood. The TCR comes from a woman aged 60-75 years with COVID-19, enrolled during active disease. This chain joins TRBV9 and TRBJ1-3; D is ambiguous. The CDR3 here is CASSPRTTTTGNTIYF. CDR3 nucleotides: TGTGCCAGCAGCCCCCGAACAACTACCACTGGAAACACCATATATTTT. The whole variable domain, filled in from reference TRBV9 and TRBJ1-3, reads DSGVTQTPKHLITATGQRVTLRCSPRSGDLSVYWYQQSLDQGLQFLIQYYNGEERAKGNILERFSAQQFPDLHSELNLSSLELGDSALYFCASSPRTTTTGNTIYFGEGSWLTVV.